Included here is one TCR beta chain sequence, with context. These data come from a study of blood T cell repertoires in COVID-19. The CDR3 covers 15 residues. Germline V CDR1 and CDR2: LNHDA, SQIVND (reference sequence). Losses at the gene ends were 2 bases for V and 0 bases for J; bases not matched to a gene: 1. This table comes from immunoSEQ multiplex PCR, and its TCRdb copy is limited to in-frame clones, with some not included. The repertoire holds 250,000 to 350,000 clones, 80% to 90% seen once, with roughly 4% in the top ten. Sequenced sample: PBMCs or T cells enriched from blood (not recorded which). The chain uses TRBV19 and TRBJ1-1, with TRBD1 matching over 9 bases. The sequence was collected from a woman between 25 and 40 years old who had recovered from COVID-19. CDR3 sequence (DNA): TGTGCCAGTAGTATAACAGGGGGCTTGAACACTGAAGCTTTCTTT. Amino acids: CASSITGGLNTEAFF. Variable domain in full (rest from reference TRBV19 and TRBJ1-1): DGGITQSPKYLFRKEGQNVTLSCEQNLNHDAMYWYRQDPGQGLRLIYYSQIVNDFQKGDIAEGYSVSREKKESFPLTVTSAQKNPTAFYLCASSITGGLNTEAFFGQGTRLTVV.